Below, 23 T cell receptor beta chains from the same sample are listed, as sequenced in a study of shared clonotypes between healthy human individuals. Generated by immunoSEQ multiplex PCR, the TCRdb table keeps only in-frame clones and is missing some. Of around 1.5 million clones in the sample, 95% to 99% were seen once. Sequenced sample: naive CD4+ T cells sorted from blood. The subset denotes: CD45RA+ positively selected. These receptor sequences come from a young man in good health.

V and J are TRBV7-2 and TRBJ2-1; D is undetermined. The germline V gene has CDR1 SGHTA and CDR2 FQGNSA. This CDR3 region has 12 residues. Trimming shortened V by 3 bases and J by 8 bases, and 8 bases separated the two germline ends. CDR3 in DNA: TGTGCCAGCAGCTTCTCGGTTGATGAGCAGTTCTTC. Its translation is CASSFSVDEQFF. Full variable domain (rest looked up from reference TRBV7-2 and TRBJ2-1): GAGVSQSPSNKVTEKGKDVELRCDPISGHTALYWYRQSLGQGLEFLIYFQGNSAPDKSGLPSDRFSAERTGGSVSTLTIQRTQQEDSAVYLCASSFSVDEQFFGPGTRLTVL.

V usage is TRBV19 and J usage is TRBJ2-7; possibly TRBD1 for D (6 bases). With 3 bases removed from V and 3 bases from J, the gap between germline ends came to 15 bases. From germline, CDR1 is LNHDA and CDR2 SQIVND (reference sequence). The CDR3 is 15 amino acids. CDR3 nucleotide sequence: TGTGCCAGTAGTATGGCCAGGGGCCCAAACTACGAGCAGTACTTC. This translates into CASSMARGPNYEQYF. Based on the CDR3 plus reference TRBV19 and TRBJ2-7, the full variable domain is DGGITQSPKYLFRKEGQNVTLSCEQNLNHDAMYWYRQDPGQGLRLIYYSQIVNDFQKGDIAEGYSVSREKKESFPLTVTSAQKNPTAFYLCASSMARGPNYEQYFGPGTRLTVT.

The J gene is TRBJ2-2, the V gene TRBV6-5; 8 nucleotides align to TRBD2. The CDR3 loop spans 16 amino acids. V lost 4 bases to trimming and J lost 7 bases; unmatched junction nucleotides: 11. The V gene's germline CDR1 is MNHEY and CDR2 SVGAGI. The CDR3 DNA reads TGTGCCAGCAGTTCCCGGGGAGCGGGAGATGTCGGGGAGCTGTTTTTT. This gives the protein CASSSRGAGDVGELFF.

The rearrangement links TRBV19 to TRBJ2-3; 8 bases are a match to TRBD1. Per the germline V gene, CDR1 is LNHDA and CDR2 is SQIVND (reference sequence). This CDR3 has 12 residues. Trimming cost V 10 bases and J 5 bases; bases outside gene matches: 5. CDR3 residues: CATGQGRDTQYF. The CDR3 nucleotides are TGTGCCACCGGACAGGGCAGAGATACGCAGTATTTT.

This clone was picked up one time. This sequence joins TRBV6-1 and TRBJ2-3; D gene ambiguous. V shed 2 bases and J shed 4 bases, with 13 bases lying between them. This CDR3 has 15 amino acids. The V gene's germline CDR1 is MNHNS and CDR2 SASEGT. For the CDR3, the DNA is TGTGCCAGCAGTGAATCTGGGGTCTTCGCAGATACGCAGTATTTT. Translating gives CASSESGVFADTQYF.

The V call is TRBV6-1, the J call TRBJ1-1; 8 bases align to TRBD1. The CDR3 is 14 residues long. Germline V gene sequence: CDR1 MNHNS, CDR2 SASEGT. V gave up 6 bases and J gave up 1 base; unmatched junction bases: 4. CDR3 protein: CASRMGQANTEAFF. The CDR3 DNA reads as TGTGCCAGCAGGATGGGACAGGCGAACACTGAAGCTTTCTTT.

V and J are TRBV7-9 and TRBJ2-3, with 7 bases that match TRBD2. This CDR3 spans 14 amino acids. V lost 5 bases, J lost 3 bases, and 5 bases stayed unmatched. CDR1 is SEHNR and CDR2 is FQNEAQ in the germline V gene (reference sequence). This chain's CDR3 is CASSQAGPTDTQYF. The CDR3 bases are TGTGCCAGCAGCCAAGCGGGGCCGACAGATACGCAGTATTTT.

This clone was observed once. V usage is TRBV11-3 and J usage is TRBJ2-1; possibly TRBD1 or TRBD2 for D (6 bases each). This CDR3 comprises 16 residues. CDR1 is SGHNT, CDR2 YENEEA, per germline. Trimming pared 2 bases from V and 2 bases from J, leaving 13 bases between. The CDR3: CASSLRRGSAYNEQFF. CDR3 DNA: TGTGCCAGCAGCTTACGGAGGGGGTCAGCCTACAATGAGCAGTTCTTC. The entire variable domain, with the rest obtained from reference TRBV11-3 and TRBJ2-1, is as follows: EAGVVQSPRYKIIEKKQPVAFWCNPISGHNTLYWYLQNLGQGPELLIRYENEEAVDDSQLPKDRFSAERLKGVDSTLKIQPAELGDSAVYLCASSLRRGSAYNEQFFGPGTRLTVL.

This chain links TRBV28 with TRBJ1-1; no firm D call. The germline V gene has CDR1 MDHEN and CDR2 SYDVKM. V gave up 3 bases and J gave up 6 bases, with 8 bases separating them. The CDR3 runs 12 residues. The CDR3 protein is CASSLFHAEAFF. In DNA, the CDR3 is TGTGCCAGCAGTTTGTTCCACGCTGAAGCTTTCTTT.

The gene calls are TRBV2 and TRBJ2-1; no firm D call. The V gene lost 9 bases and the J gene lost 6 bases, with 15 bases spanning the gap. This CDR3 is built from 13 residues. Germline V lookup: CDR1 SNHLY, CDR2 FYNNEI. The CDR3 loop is CARNPDRFNEQFF. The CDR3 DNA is TGTGCCAGAAACCCGGATCGTTTCAATGAGCAGTTCTTC.

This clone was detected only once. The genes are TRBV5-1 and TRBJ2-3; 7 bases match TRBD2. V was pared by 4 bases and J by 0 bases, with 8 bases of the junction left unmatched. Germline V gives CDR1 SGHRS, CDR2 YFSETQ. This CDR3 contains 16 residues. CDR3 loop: CASSGRDYVSTDTQYF. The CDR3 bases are TGCGCCAGCAGCGGCCGGGACTACGTGAGCACAGATACGCAGTATTTT.

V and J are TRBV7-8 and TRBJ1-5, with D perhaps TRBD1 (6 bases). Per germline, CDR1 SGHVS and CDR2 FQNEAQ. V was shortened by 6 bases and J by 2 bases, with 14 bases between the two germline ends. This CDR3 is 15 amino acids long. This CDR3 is CASSLSGVGNQPQHF. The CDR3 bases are TGTGCCAGCAGTCTATCAGGGGTGGGCAATCAGCCCCAGCATTTT.

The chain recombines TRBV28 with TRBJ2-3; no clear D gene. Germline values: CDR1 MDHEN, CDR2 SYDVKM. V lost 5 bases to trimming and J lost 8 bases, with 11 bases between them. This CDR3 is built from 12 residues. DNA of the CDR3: TGTGCCAGCAGTCCACCTGCGCGTACGCAGTATTTT. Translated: CASSPPARTQYF. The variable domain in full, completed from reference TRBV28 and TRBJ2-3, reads DVKVTQSSRYLVKRTGEKVFLECVQDMDHENMFWYRQDPGLGLRLIYFSYDVKMKEKGDIPEGYSVSREKKERFSLILESASTNQTSMYLCASSPPARTQYFGPGTRLTVL.

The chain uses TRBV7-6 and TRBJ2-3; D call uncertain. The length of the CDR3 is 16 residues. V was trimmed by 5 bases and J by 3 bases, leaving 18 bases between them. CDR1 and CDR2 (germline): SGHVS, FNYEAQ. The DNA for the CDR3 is TGTGCCAGCAGCCTAGGTACGATACCGCCTACAGATACGCAGTATTTT. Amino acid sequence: CASSLGTIPPTDTQYF.

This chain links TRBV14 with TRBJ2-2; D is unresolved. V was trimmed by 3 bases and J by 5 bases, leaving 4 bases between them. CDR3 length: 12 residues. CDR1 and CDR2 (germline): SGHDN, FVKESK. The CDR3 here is CASSHRTGELFF. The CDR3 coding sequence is TGTGCCAGCAGCCATCGTACCGGGGAGCTGTTTTTT.

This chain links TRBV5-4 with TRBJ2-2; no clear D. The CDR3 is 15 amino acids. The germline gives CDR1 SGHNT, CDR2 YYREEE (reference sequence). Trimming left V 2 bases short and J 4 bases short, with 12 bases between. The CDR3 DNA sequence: TGTGCCAGCAGCTTCAGTTCACAGCTCACCGGGGAGCTGTTTTTT. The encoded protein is CASSFSSQLTGELFF.

As DNA, the CDR3 is TGTGCCAGCAGCTTCCCCGGGACAGGGGTTTCCGAGCAGTACTTC. It encodes CASSFPGTGVSEQYF. The rearrangement links TRBV5-6 to TRBJ2-7, with 10 bases fitting TRBD1. Germline trimming cut 2 bases from V and 6 bases from J; bases unmatched to any gene: 8. CDR1 SGHDT and CDR2 YYEEEE come from the germline V gene. This CDR3 region has 15 residues.

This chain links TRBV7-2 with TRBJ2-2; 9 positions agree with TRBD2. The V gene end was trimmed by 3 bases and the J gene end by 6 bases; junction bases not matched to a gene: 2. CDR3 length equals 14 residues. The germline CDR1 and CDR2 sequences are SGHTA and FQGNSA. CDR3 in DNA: TGTGCCAGCAGCTTCGCGGGAGGGGCCGGGGAGCTGTTTTTT. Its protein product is CASSFAGGAGELFF.

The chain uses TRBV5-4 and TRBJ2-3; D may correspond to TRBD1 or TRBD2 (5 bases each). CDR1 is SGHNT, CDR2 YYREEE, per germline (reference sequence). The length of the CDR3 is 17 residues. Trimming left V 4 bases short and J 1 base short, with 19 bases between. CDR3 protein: CASSRGPSLGGTDTQYF. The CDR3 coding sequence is TGTGCCAGCAGCCGCGGGCCCAGCCTGGGGGGCACAGATACGCAGTATTTT. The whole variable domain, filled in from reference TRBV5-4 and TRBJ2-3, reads ETGVTQSPTHLIKTRGQQVTLRCSSQSGHNTVSWYQQALGQGPQFIFQYYREEENGRGNFPPRFSGLQFPNYSSELNVNALELDDSALYLCASSRGPSLGGTDTQYFGPGTRLTVL.

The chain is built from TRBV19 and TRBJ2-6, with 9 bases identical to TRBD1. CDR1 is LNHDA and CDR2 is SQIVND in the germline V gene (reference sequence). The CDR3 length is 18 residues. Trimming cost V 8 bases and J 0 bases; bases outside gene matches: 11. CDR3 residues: CASRHRGLRASGANVLTF. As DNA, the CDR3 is TGTGCCAGTCGACACAGGGGGCTCAGGGCCTCTGGGGCCAACGTCCTGACTTTC.

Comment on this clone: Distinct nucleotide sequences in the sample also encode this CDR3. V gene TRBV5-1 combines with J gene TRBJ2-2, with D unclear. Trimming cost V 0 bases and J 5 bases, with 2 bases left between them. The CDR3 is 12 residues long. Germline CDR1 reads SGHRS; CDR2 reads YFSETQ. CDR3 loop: CASSLETGELFF. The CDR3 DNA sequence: TGCGCCAGCAGCTTGGAGACCGGGGAGCTGTTTTTT.

The CDR3: CASSFGWVSYTEAFF. For the CDR3, the DNA is TGTGCCAGCAGCTTCGGTTGGGTGTCTTACACTGAAGCTTTCTTT. The genes are TRBV5-8 and TRBJ1-1; no reliable D call. The CDR3 runs to 15 residues. The germline V gene encodes CDR1 SGHTS and CDR2 YDEGEE. The V end was cut by 2 bases, the J end by 3 bases, with 14 bases between.

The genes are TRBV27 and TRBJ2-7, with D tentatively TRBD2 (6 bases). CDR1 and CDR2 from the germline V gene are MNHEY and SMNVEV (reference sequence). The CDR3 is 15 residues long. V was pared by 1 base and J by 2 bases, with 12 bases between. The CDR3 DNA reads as TGTGCCAGCAGTTTATTGGGGGGACCAACCTACGAGCAGTACTTC. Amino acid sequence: CASSLLGGPTYEQYF.